Listed here are 27 T cell receptor beta chains from one sample, sequenced in a study of beta chain features in type 1 diabetes. Sequenced material consisted of expressed TCRB transcripts (all of the isolated RNA was reverse transcribed). Clones were read by immunoSEQ multiplex PCR, and TCRdb kept only the in-frame ones, dropping some. The sample gives about 450,000 clones, roughly an eighth of which show up once; around 0.05% is in the top ten. Material: naive CD4+ T cells from blood. Receptors were obtained from a woman aged 18 to 35 in good health.

This chain links TRBV4-3 with TRBJ2-3; no clear D gene. The V end was cut by 2 bases, the J end by 2 bases, with 11 bases between. CDR3 length: 15 residues. Germline lookup yields CDR1 LGHNA and CDR2 YSLEER. CDR3 DNA sequence: TGCGCCAGCAGCCAATTACCCGTGAACACAGATACGCAGTATTTT. Amino acid sequence: CASSQLPVNTDTQYF.

This clone occurred a few times. The CDR3 spells CAWSSGVWVGFYGYTF. CDR3 DNA sequence: TGTGCCTGGAGTTCCGGCGTCTGGGTAGGCTTCTATGGCTACACCTTC. The chain joins TRBV30 to TRBJ1-2; D remains unclear. Trimming removed 2 bases at V and 4 bases at J, with 20 bases between. Germline V lookup: CDR1 GTSNPN, CDR2 SVGIG (reference sequence). The CDR3 loop spans 16 amino acids.

The chain links TRBV28 to TRBJ2-3, with D possibly matching TRBD1 (6 bases). Germline V gene lookup returns CDR1 MDHEN and CDR2 SYDVKM. This CDR3 comprises 17 residues. The V end was cut by 2 bases, the J end by 0 bases, with 15 bases between. In DNA form, the CDR3 reads TGTGCCAGCAGTTTACGTCCCAGGGGCCTAAGCACAGATACGCAGTATTTT. It codes for CASSLRPRGLSTDTQYF.

This clone appeared a few times. The V call is TRBV11-2, the J call TRBJ2-1; unclear D gene. Trimming took off 0 bases at V and 0 bases at J, with 6 bases between the two ends. This CDR3 is built from 15 residues. Germline CDR1 SGHAT, CDR2 FQNNGV. The CDR3 DNA reads TGTGCCAGCAGCTTAGACAGGAGCTCCTACAATGAGCAGTTCTTC. This codes for CASSLDRSSYNEQFF.

This clone was observed a handful of times. V usage is TRBV5-1 and J usage is TRBJ2-3; 11 bases fit TRBD2. Trimming took 0 bases from V and 4 from J; bases not matched to a gene: 10. The CDR3 is 18 amino acids. The germline CDR1 and CDR2 sequences are SGHRS and YFSETQ. This CDR3 reads CASSLGLAGGSVADTQYF. CDR3 nucleotide sequence: TGCGCCAGCAGCTTGGGCCTAGCGGGAGGATCTGTGGCAGATACGCAGTATTTT. The variable domain in full, with the rest retrieved from reference TRBV5-1 and TRBJ2-3, is KAGVTQTPRYLIKTRGQQVTLSCSPISGHRSVSWYQQTPGQGLQFLFEYFSETQRNKGNFPGRFSGRQFSNSRSEMNVSTLELGDSALYLCASSLGLAGGSVADTQYFGPGTRLTVL.

The chain carries TRBV27 and TRBJ1-1; D not certain. Trimming removed 0 bases from V and 1 base from J, with 3 bases in between. CDR3 length equals 13 residues. Looked up from germline, CDR1 is MNHEY and CDR2 is SMNVEV (reference sequence). CDR3 bases: TGTGCCAGCAGTTTATCACGGAACACTGAAGCTTTCTTT. Its translation: CASSLSRNTEAFF.

V is TRBV9 and J is TRBJ1-6; 9 bases match TRBD1. The CDR3 runs to 15 residues. The germline V gene has CDR1 SGDLS and CDR2 YYNGEE. Trimming cost V 3 bases and J 7 bases; bases outside gene matches: 5. The CDR3 DNA sequence: TGTGCCAGCAGCGGTCCCGGGACAGGGAATTCACCCCTCCACTTT. Translated, it gives CASSGPGTGNSPLHF.

This clone was seen a handful of times. The genes are TRBV7-9 and TRBJ2-6, with no clear D. V was pared by 8 bases and J by 2 bases, with 10 bases between. The length of the CDR3 is 14 residues. Germline CDR1 and CDR2: SEHNR and FQNEAQ (reference sequence). The chain's CDR3 is CASETLTGANVLTF. For the CDR3, the DNA is TGTGCCAGCGAAACCTTGACTGGGGCCAACGTCCTGACTTTC.

This clone appeared many times. The CDR3 region is CAISESPGGSETQYF. The CDR3 DNA reads TGTGCCATCAGTGAGTCGCCCGGGGGCAGCGAGACCCAGTACTTC. The rearrangement joins TRBV10-3 to TRBJ2-5, with D perhaps TRBD1 or TRBD2 (6 bases each). This CDR3 contains 15 residues. Germline CDR1 ENHRY, CDR2 SYGVKD. V lost 0 bases and J 5 bases, leaving 13 bases between the germline ends.

This clone was detected many times. The V and J genes are TRBV10-3 and TRBJ2-3; no clear D gene. V was trimmed by 6 bases and J by 3 bases, leaving 4 bases between them. There are 11 residues in the CDR3. From germline, CDR1 is ENHRY and CDR2 SYGVKD. The CDR3 DNA sequence: TGTGCCATCAGGAAGACAGATACGCAGTATTTT. This codes for CAIRKTDTQYF.

This clone was found a few times. The chain employs TRBV7-6 and TRBJ2-5; D ambiguous. Germline V gene lookup returns CDR1 SGHVS and CDR2 FNYEAQ. V lost 5 bases and J 4 bases, leaving 14 bases between the germline ends. This CDR3 spans 14 amino acids. CDR3 nucleotides: TGTGCCAGCAGCCCTAGTCACGGCGGAGAGACCCAGTACTTC. Its protein is CASSPSHGGETQYF.

This clone showed up just a few times. This chain uses TRBV30 with TRBJ1-1; D is perhaps TRBD1 (5 bases). Trimming removed 4 bases at V and 6 bases at J, with 9 bases between. This CDR3 is 11 amino acids long. The V gene's germline CDR1 is GTSNPN and CDR2 SVGIG (reference sequence). The CDR3 loop is CAWTRVAEAFF. Here the CDR3 DNA reads TGTGCCTGGACCAGGGTTGCTGAAGCTTTCTTT. Supplemented by reference TRBV30 and TRBJ1-1, the full variable domain reads SQTIHQWPATLVQPVGSPLSLECTVEGTSNPNLYWYRQAAGRGLQLLFYSVGIGQISSEVPQNLSASRPQDRQFILSSKKLLLSDSGFYLCAWTRVAEAFFGQGTRLTVV.

J is TRBJ2-1 and V is TRBV4-3; 7 nucleotides agree with TRBD2. The CDR3 loop spans 14 amino acids. Germline V gives CDR1 LGHNA, CDR2 YSLEER. V lost 0 bases to trimming and J lost 4 bases; unmatched junction nucleotides: 0. CDR3 sequence (DNA): TGCGCCAGCAGCCAAGAGCGGGAGTACAATGAGCAGTTCTTC. It specifies CASSQEREYNEQFF.

This chain joins TRBV5-1 and TRBJ1-1; unclear D gene. Germline V gene lookup returns CDR1 SGHRS and CDR2 YFSETQ. This CDR3 has 14 amino acids. Between the trimmed V and J ends, which lost 1 base and 1 base, there was a span of 8 bases. This CDR3 is CASSLLDKNTEAFF. In nucleotides, the CDR3 is TGCGCCAGCAGCTTGCTAGACAAGAACACTGAAGCTTTCTTT.

The table lists this clone with a few counts. The rearrangement joins TRBV14 to TRBJ2-5; D is unresolved. The ends were cut back, 0 bases at V and 4 bases at J, with 6 bases in the middle. This CDR3 comprises 13 residues. CDR1 and CDR2 (germline): SGHDN, FVKESK. The CDR3 bases are TGTGCCAGCAGCCAAGAGTGGCGAGAGACCCAGTACTTC. Translating gives CASSQEWRETQYF.

This clone was found a few times. For the CDR3, the DNA is TGCGCCAGCAGCCAAGAATTCGGGACAGGGGGTTCAGGTACGCAGTATTTT. Its protein is CASSQEFGTGGSGTQYF. The chain joins TRBV4-3 to TRBJ2-3; 11 bases align to TRBD1. The germline gives CDR1 LGHNA, CDR2 YSLEER. Trimming cost V 0 bases and J 8 bases; bases outside gene matches: 10. The CDR3 consists of 17 residues.

The CDR3 loop reads CASSVISGTSVRNEQFF. The CDR3 DNA follows: TGTGCCAGCAGCGTAATTTCCGGGACCAGTGTTCGGAATGAGCAGTTCTTC. The chain joins TRBV7-2 to TRBJ2-1, with D perhaps being TRBD1 or TRBD2 (5 bases each). Trimming stripped 5 bases from V and 7 bases from J, with 24 bases between. This CDR3 is 17 amino acids long. Germline V gene lookup returns CDR1 SGHTA and CDR2 FQGNSA.

The V call is TRBV7-2, the J call TRBJ2-7; the match to TRBD2 covers 10 bases. The CDR3 sequence is 15 residues long. The V gene's germline CDR1 is SGHTA and CDR2 FQGNSA. The V segment lost 1 base and the J segment 6 bases; nucleotides outside the gene matches: 6. The CDR3 loop is CASSLELAGSGEQYF. Written as DNA, the CDR3 is TGTGCCAGCAGCTTAGAACTAGCGGGATCGGGCGAGCAGTACTTC.

This rearrangement joins TRBV5-1 to TRBJ2-1; a possible D gene is TRBD1 (7 bases). V was cut by 2 bases and J by 6 bases, with 9 bases left in between. The germline V gene encodes CDR1 SGHRS and CDR2 YFSETQ. CDR3 size: 13 residues. The chain's CDR3 is CASSFRGANEQFF. The DNA for the CDR3 is TGCGCCAGCAGCTTCAGGGGGGCCAATGAGCAGTTCTTC.

This clone has only a few counts. J is TRBJ2-1 and V is TRBV6-6; D perhaps matches TRBD1 (6 bases). Germline V lookup: CDR1 MNHNY, CDR2 SVGAGI (reference sequence). The CDR3 runs to 15 residues. V was trimmed by 6 bases and J by 7 bases, leaving 19 bases between them. CDR3 amino acids: CASSWRVRGRNEQFF. In DNA, the CDR3 is TGTGCCAGCAGCTGGCGAGTCAGGGGTCGTAATGAGCAGTTCTTC.

This clone was seen a handful of times. V is TRBV7-2 and J is TRBJ1-1, with unresolved D. The V and J ends lost 5 bases and 8 bases respectively, with 21 bases between them. CDR3 length: 15 residues. The germline V gene has CDR1 SGHTA and CDR2 FQGNSA. The CDR3 reads CASSAGLSPQFEAFF. DNA of the CDR3: TGTGCCAGCAGCGCCGGCTTAAGCCCGCAATTCGAAGCTTTCTTT.

This clone was picked up a small number of times. V and J are TRBV6-1 and TRBJ2-3, with TRBD2 matching 7 bases. Germline V gene lookup returns CDR1 MNHNS and CDR2 SASEGT. Germline trimming cut 7 bases from V and 8 bases from J; bases unmatched to any gene: 3. This CDR3 region has 11 residues. CDR3 coding DNA: TGTGCCAGCAACGGCGGGGGTACGCAGTATTTT. Translated: CASNGGGTQYF.

About this clone itself: A much larger clone lies a single base off, so this may be a read error. V and J are TRBV2 and TRBJ2-3; D is unresolved. This CDR3 is built from 11 residues. Trimming shortened V by 6 bases and J by 2 bases, and 3 bases separated the two germline ends. CDR1 is SNHLY, CDR2 FYNNEI, per germline. The CDR3 sequence: CASRTTDTQYF. The CDR3 nucleotides are TGTGCCAGCAGAACCACAGATACGCAGTATTTT. Combining the CDR3 with reference TRBV2 and TRBJ2-3 gives the whole variable domain EPEVTQTPSHQVTQMGQEVILRCVPISNHLYFYWYRQILGQKVEFLVSFYNNEISEKSEIFDDQFSVERPDGSNFTLKIRSTKLEDSAMYFCASRTTDTQYFGPGTRLTVL.

In DNA, the CDR3 is TGCGCCAGCAGCTGGACACCCCAAGAGACCCAGTACTTC. This translates into CASSWTPQETQYF. The chain carries TRBV5-1 and TRBJ2-5; perhaps TRBD1 as D (5 bases). V was clipped by 3 bases and J by 1 base, with 7 bases between them. In germline, CDR1 is SGHRS, CDR2 YFSETQ. CDR3 length: 13 residues.

V gene TRBV7-2 combines with J gene TRBJ1-2; maybe TRBD1 (5 bases). Germline-derived CDR1 and CDR2 are SGHTA and FQGNSA. Trimming cost V 5 bases and J 4 bases, with 11 bases left between them. The CDR3 has 13 amino acids. CDR3 amino acids: CASSQETGYGYTF. As DNA, the CDR3 is TGTGCCAGCAGCCAAGAAACAGGCTATGGCTACACCTTC.

This clone showed up just once. V is TRBV7-3 and J is TRBJ1-1; D gene ambiguous. V lost 6 bases and J 2 bases, leaving 10 bases between the germline ends. In germline, CDR1 is SGHTA, CDR2 FQGTGA. This CDR3 spans 13 amino acids. For the CDR3, the DNA is TGTGCCAGCAGTCAACAGTATAACACTGAAGCTTTCTTT. Protein: CASSQQYNTEAFF.

This clone was seen only a few times. The V gene is TRBV18, the J gene TRBJ2-1; the D call may be TRBD1 or TRBD2 (5 bases each). Deletions cut 0 bases from V and 2 bases from J, with 8 bases between. This CDR3 has 15 amino acids. Germline-derived CDR1 and CDR2 are KGHSH and LQKENI. The chain's CDR3 is CASSPPGTPYNEQFF. DNA of the CDR3: TGTGCCAGCTCACCACCGGGGACCCCCTACAATGAGCAGTTCTTC.